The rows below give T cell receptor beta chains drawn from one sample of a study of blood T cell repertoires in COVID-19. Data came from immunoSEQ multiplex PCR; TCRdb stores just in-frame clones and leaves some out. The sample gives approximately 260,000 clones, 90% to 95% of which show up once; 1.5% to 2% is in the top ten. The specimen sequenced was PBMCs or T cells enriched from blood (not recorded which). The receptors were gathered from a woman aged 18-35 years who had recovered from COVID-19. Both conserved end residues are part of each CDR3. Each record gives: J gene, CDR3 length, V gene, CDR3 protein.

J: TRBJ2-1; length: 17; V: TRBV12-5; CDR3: CASGLVAAVSSYNEQFF
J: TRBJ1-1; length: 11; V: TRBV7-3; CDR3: CAADLGHEAFF
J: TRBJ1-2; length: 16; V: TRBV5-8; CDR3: CASSPGPGQGARGYTF
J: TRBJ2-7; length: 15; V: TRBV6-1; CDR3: CASSEAGTGGYEQYF
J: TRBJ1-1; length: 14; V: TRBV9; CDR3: CASSVGPLNTEAFF
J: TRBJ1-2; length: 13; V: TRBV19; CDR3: CASSIGHMGGYTF
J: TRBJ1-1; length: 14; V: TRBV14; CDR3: CASSRTTGRTEAFF
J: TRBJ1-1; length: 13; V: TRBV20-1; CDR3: CSASAGGGTEAFF
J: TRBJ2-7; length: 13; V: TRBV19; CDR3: CASRRGGTYEQYF
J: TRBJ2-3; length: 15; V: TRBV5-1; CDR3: CASSRDRDDTDTQYF
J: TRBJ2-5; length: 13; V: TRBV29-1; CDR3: CSADSRELETQYF
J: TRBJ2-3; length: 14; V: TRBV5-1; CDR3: CASRSQSSTDTQYF
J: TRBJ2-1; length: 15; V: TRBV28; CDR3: CASSLFGEVYNEQFF